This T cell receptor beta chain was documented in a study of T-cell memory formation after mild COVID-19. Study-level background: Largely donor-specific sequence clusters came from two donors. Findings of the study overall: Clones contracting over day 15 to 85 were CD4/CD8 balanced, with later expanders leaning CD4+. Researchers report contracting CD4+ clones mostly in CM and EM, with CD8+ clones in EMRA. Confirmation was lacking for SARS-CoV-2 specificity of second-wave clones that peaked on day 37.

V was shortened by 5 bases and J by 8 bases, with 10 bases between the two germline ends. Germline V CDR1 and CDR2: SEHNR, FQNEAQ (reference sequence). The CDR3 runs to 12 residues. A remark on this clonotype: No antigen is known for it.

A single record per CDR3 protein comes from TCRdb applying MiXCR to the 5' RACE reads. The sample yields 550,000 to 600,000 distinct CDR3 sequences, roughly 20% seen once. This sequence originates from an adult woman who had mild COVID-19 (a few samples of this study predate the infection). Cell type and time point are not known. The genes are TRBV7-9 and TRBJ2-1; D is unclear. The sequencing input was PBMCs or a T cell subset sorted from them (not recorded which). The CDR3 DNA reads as TGTGCCAGCAGCCGGACCCCCCATGAGCAGTTCTTC. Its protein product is CASSRTPHEQFF.